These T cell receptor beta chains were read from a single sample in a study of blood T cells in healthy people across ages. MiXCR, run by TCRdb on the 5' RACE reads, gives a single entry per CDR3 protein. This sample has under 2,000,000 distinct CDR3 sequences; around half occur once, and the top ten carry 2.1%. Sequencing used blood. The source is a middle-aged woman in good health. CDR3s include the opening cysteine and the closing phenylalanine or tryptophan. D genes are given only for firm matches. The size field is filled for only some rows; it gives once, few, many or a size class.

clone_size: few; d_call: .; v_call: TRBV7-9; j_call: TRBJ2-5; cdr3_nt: TGTGCCAGCAGCTCTACGGGGACTGAAGAGACCCAGTACTTC; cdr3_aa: CASSSTGTEETQYF
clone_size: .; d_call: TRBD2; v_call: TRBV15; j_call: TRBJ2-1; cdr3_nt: TGTGCCACCAGCCCGCTAGCGGGGGGGTACAATGAGCAGTTCTTC; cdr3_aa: CATSPLAGGYNEQFF
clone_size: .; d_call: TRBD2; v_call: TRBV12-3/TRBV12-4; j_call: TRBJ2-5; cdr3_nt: TGTGCCAGCAGTCCCGGACTAGCGGGAGCCATGGCCCAGTACTTC; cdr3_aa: CASSPGLAGAMAQYF
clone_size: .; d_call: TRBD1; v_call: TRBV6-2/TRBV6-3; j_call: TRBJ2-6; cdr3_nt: TGTGCCAGCAGCGCCGGTAGACAGGGTGTCTCTGGGGCCAACGTCCTGACTTTC; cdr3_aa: CASSAGRQGVSGANVLTF
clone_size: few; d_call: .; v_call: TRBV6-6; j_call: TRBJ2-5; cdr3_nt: TGTGCCAGCCTAAGACAGGGAGGCCAAGAGACCCAGTACTTC; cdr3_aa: CASLRQGGQETQYF
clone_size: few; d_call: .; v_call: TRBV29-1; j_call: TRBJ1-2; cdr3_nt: TGCAGCGTTGGGGAGGGGGACTATGGCTACACCTTC; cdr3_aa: CSVGEGDYGYTF
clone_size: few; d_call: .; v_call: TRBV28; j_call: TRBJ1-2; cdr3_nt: TGTGCCAGCAGTTTGGTGGGCGGCTTGGGCTACACCTTC; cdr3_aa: CASSLVGGLGYTF
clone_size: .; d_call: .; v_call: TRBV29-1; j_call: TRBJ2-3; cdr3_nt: TGCAGCGTAGAGGGGAGGGGACAAGGGTTTGAGGCAGATACGCAGTATTTT; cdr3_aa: CSVEGRGQGFEADTQYF
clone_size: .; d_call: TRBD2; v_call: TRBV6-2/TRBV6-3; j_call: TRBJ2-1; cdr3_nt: TGTGCCAGCAGGCCGCTGGGACTAGGGGAACCCTACAATGAGCAGTTCTTC; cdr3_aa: CASRPLGLGEPYNEQFF
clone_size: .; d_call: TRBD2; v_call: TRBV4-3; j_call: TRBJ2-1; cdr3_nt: TGCGCCGGCAGCCAGAGAAGGCCAGGGACTAGCGGGGGGATTAATGAGCAGTTCTTC; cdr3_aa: CAGSQRRPGTSGGINEQFF
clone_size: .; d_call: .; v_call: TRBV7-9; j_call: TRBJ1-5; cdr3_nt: TGTGCCAGCAGCTTAGGGCGAGTAGGCAATCAGCCCCAGCATTTT; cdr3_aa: CASSLGRVGNQPQHF
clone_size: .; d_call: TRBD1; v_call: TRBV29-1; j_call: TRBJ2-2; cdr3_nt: TGCAGCGCGAGGGACCGGACAGGGGACACCGGGGAGCTGTTTTTT; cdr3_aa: CSARDRTGDTGELFF
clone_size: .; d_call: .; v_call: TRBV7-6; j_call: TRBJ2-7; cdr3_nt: TGTGCCAGCAGCCCCCGACAACGGGGACACGAGCAGTACTTC; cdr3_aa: CASSPRQRGHEQYF
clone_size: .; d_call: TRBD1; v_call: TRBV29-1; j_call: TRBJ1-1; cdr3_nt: TGCAGCGCCCTAGGGGGCATCGACACTGAAGCTTTCTTT; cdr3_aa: CSALGGIDTEAFF
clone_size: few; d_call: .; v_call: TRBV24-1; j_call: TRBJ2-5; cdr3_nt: TGTGCCACCAGTGATTTGACCGAGGGTTCTACGTTAGAGACCCAGTACTTC; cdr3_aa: CATSDLTEGSTLETQYF
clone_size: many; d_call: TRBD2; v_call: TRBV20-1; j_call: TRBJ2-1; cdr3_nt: TGCAGTGCTAGACCGGGACTAGCGGGGTCGGAGCAGTTCTTC; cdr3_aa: CSARPGLAGSEQFF
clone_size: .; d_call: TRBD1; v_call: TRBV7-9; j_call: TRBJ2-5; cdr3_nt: TGTGCCAGCAGCCGATGGGCAGGGGGTCAACAAGAGACCCAGTACTTC; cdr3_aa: CASSRWAGGQQETQYF
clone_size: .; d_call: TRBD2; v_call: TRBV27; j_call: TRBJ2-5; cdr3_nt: TGTGCCAGCAGTTTATTGGGACTAGGGCGAGAGACCCAGTACTTC; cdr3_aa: CASSLLGLGRETQYF
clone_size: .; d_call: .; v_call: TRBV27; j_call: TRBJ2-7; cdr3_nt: TGTGCCAGCACCCCTTCGTGGGGGGCTAGAATGTACGAGCAGTACTTC; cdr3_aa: CASTPSWGARMYEQYF
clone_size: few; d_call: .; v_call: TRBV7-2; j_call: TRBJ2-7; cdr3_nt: TGTGCCAGCAGCTCGACAGGGAGGTACGAGCAGTACTTC; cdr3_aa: CASSSTGRYEQYF
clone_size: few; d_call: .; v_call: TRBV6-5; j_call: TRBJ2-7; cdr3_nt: TGTGCCAGCAGTTACTCTCGGGGGGCGTCAGGGCGCGAGCAGTACTTC; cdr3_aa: CASSYSRGASGREQYF
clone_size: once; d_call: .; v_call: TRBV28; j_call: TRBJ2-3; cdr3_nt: TGTGCCAGCAGGGACATAACAGATACGCAGTATTTT; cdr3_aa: CASRDITDTQYF
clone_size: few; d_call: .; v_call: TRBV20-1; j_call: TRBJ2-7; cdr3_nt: TGCAGTGCTAGAGCCCTAGCCGTACCCTACGAGCAGTACTTC; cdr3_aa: CSARALAVPYEQYF
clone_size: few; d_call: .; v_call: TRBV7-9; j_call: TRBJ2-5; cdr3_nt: TGTGCCAGCAGCCCTCGCCGCCAGGGGAAGGAGACCCAGTACTTC; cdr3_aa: CASSPRRQGKETQYF
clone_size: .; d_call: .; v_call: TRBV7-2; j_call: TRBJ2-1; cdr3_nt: TGTGACAGCAGCTTAGCCCCTCGGGATGAGCAGTTCTTC; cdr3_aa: CDSSLAPRDEQFF
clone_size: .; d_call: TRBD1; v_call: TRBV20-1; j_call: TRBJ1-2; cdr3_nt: TGCAGTGCTAGGCTTTGGGACAGGGGGAACTATGGCTACACCTTC; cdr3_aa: CSARLWDRGNYGYTF
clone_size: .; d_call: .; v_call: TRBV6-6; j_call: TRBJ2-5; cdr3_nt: TGTGCCAGCAGTTGGGACCGCTCTACAGGCGAGACCCAGTACTTC; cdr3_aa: CASSWDRSTGETQYF
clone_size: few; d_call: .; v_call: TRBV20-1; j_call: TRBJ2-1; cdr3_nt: TGCAGTGCTAGAAGGGGCGGGGAGTCCTACAATGAGCAGTTCTTC; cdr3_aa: CSARRGGESYNEQFF
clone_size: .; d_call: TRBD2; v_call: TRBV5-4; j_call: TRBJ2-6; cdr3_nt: TGTGCCAGCAGCTTGTCCTCGGCGCAGCGGGGACTAAGGGCCTCTGGGGCCAACGTCCTGACTTTC; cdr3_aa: CASSLSSAQRGLRASGANVLTF
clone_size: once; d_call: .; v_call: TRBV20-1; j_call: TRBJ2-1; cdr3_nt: TGCAGTGCTAACCCGGACCAAAGCTCCTACAATGAGCAGTTCTTC; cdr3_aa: CSANPDQSSYNEQFF
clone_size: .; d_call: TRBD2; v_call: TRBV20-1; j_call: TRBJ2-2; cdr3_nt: TGCAGTGTTATGACTAGCGGGGGGGTCACCGGGGAGCTGTTTTTT; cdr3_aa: CSVMTSGGVTGELFF
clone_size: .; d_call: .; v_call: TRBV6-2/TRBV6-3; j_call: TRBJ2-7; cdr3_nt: TGTGCCAGCAGTTACAGGCAGAAGAGCTCCTACGAGCAGTACTTC; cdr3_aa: CASSYRQKSSYEQYF
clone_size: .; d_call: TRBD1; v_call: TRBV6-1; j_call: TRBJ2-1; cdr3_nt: TGTGCCAGCAGTGACGGGACAGGGCGCGAGCAGTTCTTC; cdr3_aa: CASSDGTGREQFF
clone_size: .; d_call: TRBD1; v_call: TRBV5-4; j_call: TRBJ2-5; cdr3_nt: TGTGCCAGCAGCCCCCCGGGACAGGGGGAAGAGCAGTACTTC; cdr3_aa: CASSPPGQGEEQYF
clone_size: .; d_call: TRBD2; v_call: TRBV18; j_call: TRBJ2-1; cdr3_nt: TGTGCCAGCTCATGGACTAGCGGGGGGGATGTGCGGTTCTTC; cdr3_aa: CASSWTSGGDVRFF
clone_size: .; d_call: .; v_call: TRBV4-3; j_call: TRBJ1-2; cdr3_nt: TGCGCCAGCAGCCCGAAAGGGGCGAATGGCTACACCTTC; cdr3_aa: CASSPKGANGYTF
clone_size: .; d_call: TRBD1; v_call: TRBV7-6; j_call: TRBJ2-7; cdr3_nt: TGTGCCAGCAGCTTAGCGAAGGGACAGACCTACGAGCAGTACTTC; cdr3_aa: CASSLAKGQTYEQYF
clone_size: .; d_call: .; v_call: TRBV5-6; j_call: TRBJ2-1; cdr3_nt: TGTGCCAGCAGCTCGGTAGAGAGGGCATACAATGAGCAGTTCTTC; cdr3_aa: CASSSVERAYNEQFF
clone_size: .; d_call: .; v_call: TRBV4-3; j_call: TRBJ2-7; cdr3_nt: TGCGCCAGCAGCCCTCGGCAGGTCTCGTACAATGAGCAGTACTTC; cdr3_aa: CASSPRQVSYNEQYF
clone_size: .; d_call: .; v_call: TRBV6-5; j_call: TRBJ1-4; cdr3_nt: TGTGCCAGCAGTTACGGACCCCCCGGAGAAAAACTGTTTTTT; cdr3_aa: CASSYGPPGEKLFF
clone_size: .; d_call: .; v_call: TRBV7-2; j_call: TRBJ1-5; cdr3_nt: TGTGCCAGCAGCACCGGGACGAATCAGCCCCAGCATTTT; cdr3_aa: CASSTGTNQPQHF
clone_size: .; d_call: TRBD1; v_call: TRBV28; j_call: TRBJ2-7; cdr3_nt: TGTGCCAGCAGTTTACGAGGGACAGGGGGCAGCGAGCAGTACTTC; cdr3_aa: CASSLRGTGGSEQYF